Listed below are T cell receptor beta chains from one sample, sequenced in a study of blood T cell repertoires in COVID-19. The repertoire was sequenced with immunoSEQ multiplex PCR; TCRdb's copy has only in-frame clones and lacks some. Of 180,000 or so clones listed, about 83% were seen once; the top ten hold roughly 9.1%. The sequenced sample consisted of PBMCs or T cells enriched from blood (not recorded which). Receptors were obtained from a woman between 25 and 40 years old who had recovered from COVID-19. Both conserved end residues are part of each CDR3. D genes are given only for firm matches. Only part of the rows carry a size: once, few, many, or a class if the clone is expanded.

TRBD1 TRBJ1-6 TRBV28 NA TGTGCCAGCAGTTTCTCCTGGACAGGGCGTGTTAATTCACCCCTCCACTTT CASSFSWTGRVNSPLHF
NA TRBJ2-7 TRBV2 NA TGTGCCAGCAGTAACAACGATCGAGGCTACGAGCAGTACTTC CASSNNDRGYEQYF
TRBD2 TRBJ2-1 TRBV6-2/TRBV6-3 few TGTGCCAGCAGTTCGACTAGCAGGAACGAGCAGTTCTTC CASSSTSRNEQFF
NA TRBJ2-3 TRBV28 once TGTGCCAGCAGTTCCTCCCACTCGTCCAGGGAGTATTTT CASSSSHSSREYF
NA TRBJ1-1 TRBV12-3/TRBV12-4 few TGTGCCAGCAGTTTCTGGGGAGGCGCTGAAGCTTTCTTT CASSFWGGAEAFF
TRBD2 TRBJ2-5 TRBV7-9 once TGTGCCAGCAGCCGACTAGCGTCTCAAGAGACCCAGTACTTC CASSRLASQETQYF
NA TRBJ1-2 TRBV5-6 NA TGTGCCAGCAGCTTGCCGGGTAATAACTATGGCTACACCTTC CASSLPGNNYGYTF
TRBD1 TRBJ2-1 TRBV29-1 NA TGCAGCGCGCGACAGGGGCCGAGCTCCTACAATGAGCAGTTCTTC CSARQGPSSYNEQFF
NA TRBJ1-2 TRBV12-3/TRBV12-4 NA TGTGCCAGCAGTTTAGGCGGGGTCTATGGCTACACCTTC CASSLGGVYGYTF
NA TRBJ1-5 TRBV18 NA TGTGCCAGCTCACCTGACAGTAGCAATCAGCCCCAGCATTTT CASSPDSSNQPQHF
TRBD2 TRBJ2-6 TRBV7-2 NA TGTGCCAGCAGCTTAGTATTCGGGAGGTCCAACTCTGGGGCCAACGTCCTGACTTTC CASSLVFGRSNSGANVLTF
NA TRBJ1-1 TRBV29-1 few TGCAGCGTTGACTCGCCTCTCCGGGGCACTGAAGCTTTCTTT CSVDSPLRGTEAFF
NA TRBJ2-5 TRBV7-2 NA TGTGCCAGCAGCGCCTGGACTATAGAGACCCAGTACTTC CASSAWTIETQYF
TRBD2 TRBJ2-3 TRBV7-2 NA TGTGCCAGCAGCGCAGGACTAGCGGGAGGGACCACAGATACGCAGTATTTT CASSAGLAGGTTDTQYF
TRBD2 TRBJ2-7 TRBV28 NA TGTGCCAGCAGACCAGCGGGATCGGGGGCCTACGAGCAGTACTTC CASRPAGSGAYEQYF
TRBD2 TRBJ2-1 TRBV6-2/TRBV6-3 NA TGTGCCAGCAGTTACTCAGGGACTAGCGGAAATGAGCAGTTCTTC CASSYSGTSGNEQFF
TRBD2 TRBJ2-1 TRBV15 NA TGTGCCACCAGCAGAGGGCTACTAGCGGGAGGGCCGTCTGAGCAGTTCTTC CATSRGLLAGGPSEQFF
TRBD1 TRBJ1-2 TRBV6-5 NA TGTGCCAGCAGGGGGCAGGGGGTAGACTATGGCTACACCTTC CASRGQGVDYGYTF
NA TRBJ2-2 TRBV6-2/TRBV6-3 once TGTGCCAGCAGCCTTGGCCTGTGGAACACCGGGGAGCTGTTTTTT CASSLGLWNTGELFF
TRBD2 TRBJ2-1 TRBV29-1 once TGCAGCGTCGAACTAGCGGGAGGGTCATTTGAGCAGTTCTTC CSVELAGGSFEQFF
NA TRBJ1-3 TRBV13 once TGTGCCAGCAGCCTCGGGAGGGGAAACACCATATATTTT CASSLGRGNTIYF
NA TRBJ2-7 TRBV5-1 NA TGCGCCAGCAGCTTGAGAGGCGAGCAGTACTTC CASSLRGEQYF
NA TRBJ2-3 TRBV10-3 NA TGTGCCATCAGTGTTATGGGGGGGCGCGGCACAGATACGCAGTATTTT CAISVMGGRGTDTQYF
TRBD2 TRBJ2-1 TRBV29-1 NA TGCAGCGTTGAAGATTTTGGTAGCGGGAGGGTTGGTGAGCAGTTCTTC CSVEDFGSGRVGEQFF
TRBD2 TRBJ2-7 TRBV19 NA TGTGCCAGTAGCCCGGGGGGGGGACTCTACGAGCAGTACTTC CASSPGGGLYEQYF
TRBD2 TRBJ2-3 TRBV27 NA TGTGCCAGCAGTAGCCCGGGCGGGAGTTATGAAGATACGCAGTATTTT CASSSPGGSYEDTQYF
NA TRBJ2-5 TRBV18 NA TGTGCCAGCTCACCATCTTTCTCAGAGACCCAGTACTTC CASSPSFSETQYF
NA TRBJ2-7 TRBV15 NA TGTGCCACCAGCAGAGATACCGGACTGGTCTCCTACGAGCAGTACTTC CATSRDTGLVSYEQYF
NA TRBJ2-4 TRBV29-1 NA TGCAGCGTCCCCCCCCCAGTAGCCAAAAACATTCAGTACTTC CSVPPPVAKNIQYF
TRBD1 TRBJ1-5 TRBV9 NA TGTGCCAGCAGCGCCGGAGGGGGCTTTCAGCCCCAGCATTTT CASSAGGGFQPQHF
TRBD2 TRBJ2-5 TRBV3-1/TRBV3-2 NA TGTGCCAGCAGCCAAGCGACTAGCGAAGAGACCCAGTACTTC CASSQATSEETQYF
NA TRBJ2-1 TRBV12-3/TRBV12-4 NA TGTGCCAGCAGCCGGACTGACTACAATGAGCAGTTCTTC CASSRTDYNEQFF
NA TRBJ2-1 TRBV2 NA TGTGCCAGCACCCGCCTTGGGGACAAAGGGAATGAGCAGTTCTTC CASTRLGDKGNEQFF
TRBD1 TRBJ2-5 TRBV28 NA TGTGCCAGCAGATCACAGGGGCTGGGGAAAGAGACCCAGTACTTC CASRSQGLGKETQYF
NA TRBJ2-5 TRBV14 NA TGTGCCAGCAGCCAAGATATCGAGATTCAAGAGACCCAGTACTTC CASSQDIEIQETQYF
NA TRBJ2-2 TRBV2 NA TGTGCCAGCAGTTTGGTCCGCGGGGCCGGGGAGCTGTTTTTT CASSLVRGAGELFF
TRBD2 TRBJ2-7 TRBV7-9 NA TGTGCCAGCAGCTTTTTTCCGGGCGGGGACTACTCCTACGAGCAGTACTTC CASSFFPGGDYSYEQYF
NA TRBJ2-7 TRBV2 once TGTGCCAGCAGTGATCGCGCAGGGACCTACGAGCAGTACTTC CASSDRAGTYEQYF
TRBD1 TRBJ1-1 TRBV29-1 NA TGCAGCGTTGCTGCGCAGGGGGGCACTGAAGCTTTCTTT CSVAAQGGTEAFF
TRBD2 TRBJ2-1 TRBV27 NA TGTGCCAGCAGTCCCTTTACAGCGGGAGAGATTGAGCAGTTCTTC CASSPFTAGEIEQFF
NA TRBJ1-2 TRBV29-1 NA TGCAGCGTCGCCCCAGGGGGCTACACCTTC CSVAPGGYTF
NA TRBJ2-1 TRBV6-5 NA TGTGCCGCCAGGGCGCCCAATGAGCAGTTCTTC CAARAPNEQFF
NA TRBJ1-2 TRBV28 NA TGTGCCAGCATGGAGGATGGCTACACCTTC CASMEDGYTF
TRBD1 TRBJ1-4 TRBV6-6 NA TGTGCCAGCACCCCAGGGGGGACAGGGCGACTGTTTTTT CASTPGGTGRLFF
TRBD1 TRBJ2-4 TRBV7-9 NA TGTGCCAGCAGCCGGGACAGGGGGCTGGAGTTGCGAGGAGGCATTCAGTACTTC CASSRDRGLELRGGIQYF
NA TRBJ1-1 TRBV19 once TGTGCCAGTAGTATAGGGGGGGTTACTGAAGCTTTCTTT CASSIGGVTEAFF